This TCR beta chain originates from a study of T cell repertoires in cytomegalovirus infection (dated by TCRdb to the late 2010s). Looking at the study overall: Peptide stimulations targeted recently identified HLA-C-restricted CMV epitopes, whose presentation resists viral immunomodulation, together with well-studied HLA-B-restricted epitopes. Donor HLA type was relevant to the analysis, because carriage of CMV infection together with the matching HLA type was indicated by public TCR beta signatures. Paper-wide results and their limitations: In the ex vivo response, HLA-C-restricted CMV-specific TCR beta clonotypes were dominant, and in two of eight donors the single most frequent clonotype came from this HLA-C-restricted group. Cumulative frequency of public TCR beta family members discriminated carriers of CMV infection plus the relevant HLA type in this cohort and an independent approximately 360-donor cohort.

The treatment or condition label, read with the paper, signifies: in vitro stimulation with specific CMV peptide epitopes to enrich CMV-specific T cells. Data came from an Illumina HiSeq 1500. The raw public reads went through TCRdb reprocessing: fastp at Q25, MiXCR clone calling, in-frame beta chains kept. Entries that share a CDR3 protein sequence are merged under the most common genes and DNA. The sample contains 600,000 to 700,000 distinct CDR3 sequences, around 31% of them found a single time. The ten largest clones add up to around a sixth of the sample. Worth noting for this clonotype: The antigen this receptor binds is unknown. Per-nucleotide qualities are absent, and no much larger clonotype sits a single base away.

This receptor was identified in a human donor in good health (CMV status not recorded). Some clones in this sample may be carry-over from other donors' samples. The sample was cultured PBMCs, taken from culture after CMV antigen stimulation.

The CDR3 corresponds to CASSLSRSGEAFF. The nucleotide sequence is TGTGCCAGCAGCTTATCCAGGTCGGGTGAAGCTTTCTTT. The rearranged segments are TRBV7-8 and TRBJ1-1, with no confident D gene call. V gives up 2 bases and J gives up 7 bases, and the segment between their germline ends measures 11 bases. Taken from the germline V gene, the CDR1 and CDR2 loops are SGHVS and FQNEAQ. The CDR3 measures 13 amino acids from cysteine to phenylalanine. The CDR3 DNA has 39 bases and is translated from base 1. The reference TRBV7-8 and TRBJ1-1 proteins fill in what lies around the CDR3, so the full variable domain reads GAGVSQSPRYKVAKRGQDVALRCDPISGHVSLFWYQQALGQGPEFLTYFQNEAQLDKSGLPSDRFFAERPEGSVSTLKIQRTQQEDSAVYLCASSLSRSGEAFFGQGTRLTVV.